This TCR beta chain was sequenced for a study of CD8 T cells in ankylosing spondylitis. Generation of TCR beta libraries employed quantitative 5'-RACE incorporating molecular barcodes. TCRdb reprocessed the 5' RACE reads with MiXCR, giving one entry per CDR3 protein. The sample holds 50,000 to 65,000 distinct CDR3 sequences, roughly 7.4% seen once. The study, taken as a whole, reports: What seemed typical of ankylosing spondylitis blood was a TCR beta motif built from under 10 highly homologous variants.

This clonotype was recorded many times. Its antigen is not known. V gave up 5 bases and J gave up 0 bases, with 8 bases separating them. The CDR3 sequence is 14 residues long. The gene calls are TRBV12-3 or TRBV12-4 and TRBJ1-5, with D hard to call. The receptor was derived from a female donor with ankylosing spondylitis or in good health (not recorded which). Sequenced material: blood, either unsorted or a sorted T cell fraction (not recorded which). The CDR3 protein is CASSLQDSNQPQHF. The CDR3 DNA is TGTGCCAGCAGTCTCCAAGATAGCAATCAGCCCCAGCATTTT.